A selection of T cell receptor beta chains follows, all from one sample in a study of T cell responses to AZD1222 COVID-19 vaccine. Profiled with immunoSEQ multiplex PCR; TCRdb holds only in-frame clones, not every one. The repertoire holds about 160,000 clones, with approximately 90% as singletons. Sequencing used peripheral blood, obtained 28 days after the second AZD1222 dose. Source of these receptors: an adult who received the AZD1222 COVID-19 vaccine. Each CDR3 is given with its conserved first and last residue. Each record gives: V gene, J gene, clone size, D gene, CDR3 protein, CDR3 DNA. The D gene is left open where the match is weak. The size entry is marked missing in some rows and otherwise reads once, few, many or a size class.

V: TRBV7-2
J: TRBJ2-1
size: NA
D: NA
CDR3: CASSWARYNEQFF
DNA: TGTGCCAGCAGCTGGGCTAGGTACAATGAGCAGTTCTTC

V: TRBV25-1
J: TRBJ2-5
size: NA
D: NA
CDR3: CASSETLGGIQETQYF
DNA: TGTGCCAGCAGTGAAACCTTGGGGGGCATTCAAGAGACCCAGTACTTC

V: TRBV5-5
J: TRBJ2-5
size: few
D: TRBD2
CDR3: CASSLGVTSGSQETQYF
DNA: TGTGCCAGCAGCTTGGGAGTAACTAGCGGATCGCAAGAGACCCAGTACTTC

V: TRBV5-8
J: TRBJ2-5
size: NA
D: TRBD2
CDR3: CASSPRLAYQETQYF
DNA: TGTGCCAGCAGCCCCCGACTAGCCTACCAAGAGACCCAGTACTTC

V: TRBV4-1
J: TRBJ2-7
size: NA
D: NA
CDR3: CASSQRQGKLEQYF
DNA: TGCGCCAGCAGCCAACGGCAGGGTAAGCTCGAGCAGTACTTC

V: TRBV7-8
J: TRBJ2-5
size: NA
D: NA
CDR3: CASSLAGGIGETQYF
DNA: TGTGCCAGCAGCTTAGCGGGGGGAATCGGAGAGACCCAGTACTTC

V: TRBV5-1
J: TRBJ1-1
size: NA
D: TRBD1
CDR3: CASSLERTGGNTEAFF
DNA: TGCGCCAGCAGCTTGGAAAGGACAGGGGGGAACACTGAAGCTTTCTTT

V: TRBV9
J: TRBJ1-6
size: few
D: TRBD1
CDR3: CASSPDGAGGNSPLHF
DNA: TGTGCCAGCAGCCCCGATGGGGCAGGGGGTAATTCACCCCTCCACTTT

V: TRBV5-8
J: TRBJ1-4
size: NA
D: NA
CDR3: CASRDRGDEKLFF
DNA: TGTGCCAGCAGGGATAGGGGGGATGAAAAACTGTTTTTT

V: TRBV24-1
J: TRBJ1-2
size: NA
D: TRBD1
CDR3: CATSDSGTAAAGYTF
DNA: TGTGCCACCAGTGATTCCGGGACAGCGGCAGCTGGCTACACCTTC

V: TRBV6-5
J: TRBJ1-1
size: NA
D: TRBD1
CDR3: CASSLYDRVPEAFF
DNA: TGTGCCAGCAGTCTATATGACAGGGTGCCTGAAGCTTTCTTT

V: TRBV5-5
J: TRBJ1-1
size: few
D: NA
CDR3: CASSLDARGAGTEAFF
DNA: TGTGCCAGCAGCTTGGACGCCCGAGGGGCAGGCACTGAAGCTTTCTTT

V: TRBV5-5
J: TRBJ2-5
size: NA
D: TRBD2
CDR3: CASSPGLAQETQYF
DNA: TGTGCCAGCAGCCCGGGACTAGCCCAAGAGACCCAGTACTTC

V: TRBV28
J: TRBJ1-1
size: NA
D: NA
CDR3: CASSLVQGLNTEAFF
DNA: TGTGCCAGCAGTTTAGTCCAAGGGCTGAACACTGAAGCTTTCTTT

V: TRBV5-6
J: TRBJ1-1
size: once
D: NA
CDR3: CASSFTGRTEAFF
DNA: TGTGCCAGCAGCTTTACGGGGCGGACTGAAGCTTTCTTT

V: TRBV5-6
J: TRBJ2-7
size: NA
D: NA
CDR3: CASSVQAYEQYF
DNA: TGTGCCAGCAGCGTTCAGGCCTACGAGCAGTACTTC

V: TRBV7-2
J: TRBJ1-4
size: NA
D: NA
CDR3: CASSLDWRSNEKLFF
DNA: TGTGCCAGCAGCTTAGATTGGCGGTCTAATGAAAAACTGTTTTTT

V: TRBV6-1
J: TRBJ1-5
size: NA
D: NA
CDR3: CASSEMGMGNQPQHF
DNA: TGTGCCAGCAGTGAAATGGGGATGGGCAATCAGCCCCAGCATTTT

V: TRBV7-2
J: TRBJ2-5
size: NA
D: TRBD2
CDR3: CASSKGGSGRGETQYF
DNA: TGTGCCAGCAGCAAAGGAGGTAGCGGGAGGGGAGAGACCCAGTACTTC

V: TRBV30
J: TRBJ1-3
size: NA
D: NA
CDR3: CAWNEGASSGNTIYF
DNA: TGTGCCTGGAACGAAGGGGCTAGCTCTGGAAACACCATATATTTT

V: TRBV18
J: TRBJ1-5
size: NA
D: NA
CDR3: CASSPSIGRQPQHF
DNA: TGTGCCAGCTCACCATCTATAGGTCGACAGCCCCAGCATTTT

V: TRBV4-2
J: TRBJ1-1
size: NA
D: TRBD1
CDR3: CASSQEALQGGRYTEAFF
DNA: TGTGCCAGCAGCCAAGAAGCTCTACAGGGGGGTAGGTACACTGAAGCTTTCTTT

V: TRBV12-5
J: TRBJ2-3
size: few
D: TRBD2
CDR3: CASGSSSGEVTDTQYF
DNA: TGTGCTAGTGGTTCTAGTAGCGGGGAAGTCACAGATACGCAGTATTTT

V: TRBV7-9
J: TRBJ1-1
size: few
D: NA
CDR3: CASSLMMSGPTEAFF
DNA: TGTGCCAGCAGCTTAATGATGTCGGGACCCACTGAAGCTTTCTTT

V: TRBV21-1
J: TRBJ2-5
size: NA
D: NA
CDR3: CASKFVSPGETQYF
DNA: TGTGCCAGCAAGTTCGTCTCACCGGGGGAGACCCAGTACTTC

V: TRBV7-9
J: TRBJ2-4
size: NA
D: NA
CDR3: CASSLGGDGRNIQYF
DNA: TGTGCCAGCAGCTTAGGCGGGGATGGGAGAAACATTCAGTACTTC

V: TRBV5-8
J: TRBJ2-5
size: NA
D: NA
CDR3: CASSLAVLGGRHVETQYF
DNA: TGTGCCAGCAGCTTGGCCGTTTTGGGTGGCCGGCATGTGGAGACCCAGTACTTC

V: TRBV6-8
J: TRBJ1-5
size: NA
D: TRBD1
CDR3: CASSRGQGANQPQHF
DNA: TGTGCCAGCAGCCGGGGACAGGGGGCGAATCAGCCCCAGCATTTT

V: TRBV9
J: TRBJ2-7
size: NA
D: NA
CDR3: CASSPRPLKDDEQYF
DNA: TGTGCCAGCAGCCCCCGCCCGTTAAAGGACGACGAGCAGTACTTC

V: TRBV19
J: TRBJ1-1
size: NA
D: TRBD1
CDR3: CASSSRQGMNTEAFF
DNA: TGTGCCAGTAGTAGCCGACAGGGGATGAACACTGAAGCTTTCTTT

V: TRBV6-4
J: TRBJ2-3
size: NA
D: NA
CDR3: CASSIDQGYHTQYF
DNA: TGTGCCAGCAGCATTGACCAGGGTTATCATACGCAGTATTTT

V: TRBV11-3
J: TRBJ2-7
size: NA
D: NA
CDR3: CASSLDGSPVYEQYF
DNA: TGTGCCAGCAGCTTAGACGGGAGTCCGGTTTACGAGCAGTACTTC

V: TRBV5-4
J: TRBJ2-7
size: once
D: NA
CDR3: CASSSVGAYEQYF
DNA: TGTGCCAGCAGCTCGGTAGGAGCCTACGAGCAGTACTTC

V: TRBV2
J: TRBJ1-2
size: NA
D: NA
CDR3: CASFWKGGYTF
DNA: TGTGCCAGCTTTTGGAAAGGCGGCTACACCTTC

V: TRBV24-1
J: TRBJ1-5
size: NA
D: NA
CDR3: CATSGPLINQPQHF
DNA: TGTGCCACCAGTGGACCGCTGATCAATCAGCCCCAGCATTTT

V: TRBV5-4
J: TRBJ1-2
size: once
D: TRBD1
CDR3: CASSLSATLRDRAYGYTF
DNA: TGTGCCAGCAGCTTATCAGCCACATTAAGGGACAGGGCCTATGGCTACACCTTC

V: TRBV11-1
J: TRBJ1-2
size: once
D: TRBD1
CDR3: CASSLGTGRLQGYTF
DNA: TGTGCCAGCAGCTTAGGGACAGGGCGCCTCCAGGGCTACACCTTC

V: TRBV30
J: TRBJ2-1
size: NA
D: NA
CDR3: CAGQAVRNNEQFF
DNA: TGTGCCGGGCAGGCCGTGCGAAACAATGAGCAGTTCTTC

V: TRBV4-2
J: TRBJ1-5
size: NA
D: TRBD1
CDR3: CASSQPGQLNQPQHF
DNA: TGTGCCAGCAGCCAACCGGGACAGCTCAATCAGCCCCAGCATTTT

V: TRBV2
J: TRBJ1-1
size: NA
D: NA
CDR3: CASSGTDTAPRAFF
DNA: TGTGCCAGCAGTGGAACGGACACGGCCCCCCGGGCTTTCTTT

V: TRBV5-1
J: TRBJ2-5
size: NA
D: TRBD2
CDR3: CASSFSTSGGSTQETQYF
DNA: TGCGCCAGCAGCTTTAGTACTAGCGGGGGGAGTACCCAAGAGACCCAGTACTTC

V: TRBV10-3
J: TRBJ2-7
size: NA
D: TRBD1
CDR3: CAISESNRDRVHEQYF
DNA: TGTGCCATCAGTGAGTCGAACCGGGACAGGGTCCACGAGCAGTACTTC

V: TRBV7-2
J: TRBJ2-7
size: NA
D: NA
CDR3: CASSFSSYEQYF
DNA: TGTGCCAGCAGCTTCAGCTCCTACGAGCAGTACTTC

V: TRBV19
J: TRBJ1-1
size: NA
D: NA
CDR3: CASRPPAGEAFF
DNA: TGTGCCAGTAGACCCCCCGCGGGTGAAGCTTTCTTT

V: TRBV5-1
J: TRBJ2-3
size: NA
D: NA
CDR3: CASSPLSASTDTQYF
DNA: TGCGCCAGCAGCCCACTTTCGGCGAGCACAGATACGCAGTATTTT

V: TRBV6-2/TRBV6-3
J: TRBJ1-5
size: NA
D: NA
CDR3: CASSWTSRDQPQHF
DNA: TGTGCCAGCAGCTGGACATCTCGAGATCAGCCCCAGCATTTT

V: TRBV4-1
J: TRBJ1-1
size: NA
D: NA
CDR3: CASSQDGGTSTEAFF
DNA: TGCGCCAGCAGCCAAGATGGTGGGACATCCACTGAAGCTTTCTTT

V: TRBV24-1
J: TRBJ2-1
size: NA
D: NA
CDR3: CATSDSPGLDEQFF
DNA: TGTGCCACCAGTGATTCCCCCGGTCTCGATGAGCAGTTCTTC

V: TRBV30
J: TRBJ2-7
size: NA
D: NA
CDR3: CAWSVRGRAKYEQYF
DNA: TGTGCCTGGAGTGTGCGCGGCAGGGCGAAATACGAGCAGTACTTC